This TCR beta chain was recovered during a study of T cell clones after liver transplantation. About the study: TCRbeta sequencing after a pre-transplant mixed lymphocyte reaction identified graft-donor-reactive clones, later tracked in post-transplant blood.

Turning to this clone: The target antigen is unknown.

Overall study findings and caveats: A larger donor-reactive than third-party decline suggested partial antigen-specific deletion. Migration into the graft, not deletion, may explain lost graft donor-reactive T cells.

The repertoire was sequenced with immunoSEQ multiplex PCR; TCRdb's copy has only in-frame clones and lacks some. The table lists under 60,000 clones, 60% to 80% of them singletons. The CDR3 contains 14 residues. Germline V gene lookup returns CDR1 LNHDA and CDR2 SQIVND (reference sequence). V lost 3 bases and J lost 5; bases outside the gene matches: 6. Sequenced here: CD4+ T cells from blood, sampled at the 22-month timepoint. This TCR derives from a human patient who received a liver transplant. Part of the T cells may come from the graft donor. The rearrangement links TRBV19 to TRBJ1-1; 7 nucleotides agree with TRBD1. Written as DNA, the CDR3 is TGTGCCAGTAGTATTGACAGGGATGGAACTGAAGCTTTCTTT. Encoded protein: CASSIDRDGTEAFF.